Following are 28 T cell receptor beta chains from one sample sequenced in a study of blood T cell repertoires in COVID-19. Some clones are missing from TCRdb's copy, which holds only in-frame ones; the method was immunoSEQ multiplex PCR. Altogether hundreds of thousands of clones are present, around 85% being singletons, with the ten largest covering roughly 3.6%. Sequencing was performed on peripheral blood. The source is a woman aged 18-30 years with acute or convalescent COVID-19.

This chain links TRBV3-1 (or the pseudogene TRBV3-2) with TRBJ1-1; TRBD1 agrees at 7 bases. V shed 2 bases and J 2 bases; nucleotides not matched to a gene: 2. The CDR3 spans 14 residues. The germline gives CDR1 LGHDT, CDR2 YNNKEL (reference sequence). Written as DNA, the CDR3 is TGTGCCAGCAGCCAAAGACAGGGCAACACTGAAGCTTTCTTT. Its protein is CASSQRQGNTEAFF.

The genes are TRBV7-2 and TRBJ2-2, with a possible D match to TRBD2 (5 bases). CDR1 SGHTA and CDR2 FQGNSA come from the germline V gene. V was pared by 3 bases and J by 2 bases, with 7 bases between. The CDR3 extends over 14 amino acids. For the CDR3, the DNA is TGTGCCAGCAGCTTGGACTCAAACACCGGGGAGCTGTTTTTT. Translation gives CASSLDSNTGELFF.

This chain links TRBV7-9 with TRBJ1-3; 8 bases are a match to TRBD1. CDR1 and CDR2 (germline): SEHNR, FQNEAQ (reference sequence). Unmatched junction bases numbered 3, after V lost 3 bases and J lost 2 bases. The CDR3 totals 15 residues. The chain's CDR3 is CASSLTQGAGNTIYF. CDR3 sequence (DNA): TGTGCCAGCAGCTTGACACAGGGGGCTGGAAACACCATATATTTT.

The chain joins TRBV9 to TRBJ1-2; the D gene is possibly TRBD1 (5 bases). Germline V gene lookup returns CDR1 SGDLS and CDR2 YYNGEE. The V end lost 4 bases, the J end lost 5 bases, and 12 bases lay between the germline ends. The CDR3 runs to 13 residues. CDR3 in amino acids: CASSPGERYGYTF. The DNA of the CDR3 is TGTGCCAGCAGCCCGGGGGAGAGATATGGCTACACCTTC.

The chain combines TRBV9 with TRBJ1-1; D is undetermined. There are 15 residues in the CDR3. Trimming took off 4 bases at V and 6 bases at J, with 19 bases between the two ends. Germline V gives CDR1 SGDLS, CDR2 YYNGEE. The CDR3 coding sequence is TGTGCCAGCAGCCAGAGAGAGGGCGTCCGGGCTGAAGCTTTCTTT. Translated: CASSQREGVRAEAFF.

The rearrangement joins TRBV6-5 to TRBJ1-1, with D tentatively TRBD1 (6 bases). This CDR3 region has 12 residues. The V gene's germline CDR1 is MNHEY and CDR2 SVGAGI. Trimming removed 8 bases from V and 13 bases from J, with 20 bases in between. CDR3 in DNA: TGTGCCAGCGGAAGATCAGGGGAATCTAGTTTCTTT. Translating it yields CASGRSGESSFF.

A few counts support this clone. This chain links TRBV4-2 with TRBJ1-2; TRBD1 might be the D (6 bases). The germline CDR1 and CDR2 sequences are LGHNA and YNFKEQ. The V gene lost 5 bases and the J gene lost 4 bases, with 11 bases spanning the gap. The CDR3 extends over 13 amino acids. The CDR3 is CASSLNRVYGYTF. The CDR3 bases are TGTGCCAGCAGCTTAAACAGGGTCTATGGCTACACCTTC.

V is TRBV28 and J is TRBJ2-7; TRBD2 matches 8 bases. Germline V CDR1 and CDR2: MDHEN, SYDVKM. This CDR3 comprises 15 residues. The ends lost 5 bases at V and 3 bases at J; junction bases unmatched: 9. The CDR3 sequence is CASSLGLAGFYEQYF. The CDR3 nucleotides read TGTGCCAGCAGTCTCGGACTAGCCGGGTTCTACGAGCAGTACTTC.

This sequence joins TRBV7-3 and TRBJ2-5; D uncertain. There are 15 residues in the CDR3. The germline V and J ends were trimmed by 3 bases and 1 base, with 12 bases remaining between them. The germline CDR1 and CDR2 sequences are SGHTA and FQGTGA. The CDR3 DNA follows: TGTGCCAGCAGCTTGGGCCTCCGCCGCCAAGAGACCCAGTACTTC. It codes for CASSLGLRRQETQYF.

This chain uses TRBV2 with TRBJ1-2; 7 bases are a match to TRBD1. Germline CDR1 reads SNHLY; CDR2 reads FYNNEI. There are 14 residues in the CDR3. J was trimmed by 4 bases and V by 1 base; bases with no gene match: 3. The CDR3 region is CASSEDRGGYGYTF. The CDR3 nucleotides are TGTGCCAGCAGTGAAGACAGGGGTGGCTATGGCTACACCTTC.

V is TRBV6-5 and J is TRBJ1-4, with D possibly TRBD1 on 6 matching bases. Trimming cost V 6 bases and J 3 bases, with 11 bases left between them. CDR1 and CDR2 from the germline V gene are MNHEY and SVGAGI. The CDR3 is 14 amino acids. CDR3: CASSRQESNEKLFF. DNA for the CDR3: TGTGCCAGCAGCCGACAGGAGTCTAATGAAAAACTGTTTTTT.

V and J are TRBV29-1 and TRBJ1-1; TRBD1 agrees at 10 bases. From germline, CDR1 is SQVTM and CDR2 ANQGSEA. V dropped 5 bases and J dropped 4; count of bases not matched to a gene: 7. This CDR3 comprises 14 residues. The CDR3 DNA follows: TGCAGCGTTCTCCGACAGGGGGCGAGCACTGAAGCTTTCTTT. Protein product: CSVLRQGASTEAFF.

The chain joins TRBV5-4 to TRBJ1-4, with a weak D call TRBD1 (5 bases). The CDR3 consists of 14 residues. V was pared by 3 bases and J by 4 bases, with 10 bases between. The germline CDR1 and CDR2 sequences are SGHNT and YYREEE (reference sequence). In DNA, the CDR3 is TGTGCCAGCAGCTCCCGGGACTTTAATGAAAAACTGTTTTTT. The encoded protein is CASSSRDFNEKLFF.

The CDR3 DNA reads as TGTGCCAGCAGTTACGGGGTGAGAGGGAACATTCAGTACTTC. This gives the protein CASSYGVRGNIQYF. The rearrangement uses TRBV6-6 and TRBJ2-4; weak D call: TRBD2 (5 bases). The CDR3 contains 14 residues. V was cut by 2 bases and J by 7 bases, with 12 bases left in between. Germline V gives CDR1 MNHNY, CDR2 SVGAGI (reference sequence).

The V call is TRBV5-1, the J call TRBJ2-7; TRBD2 matches 9 bases. Losses at the gene ends were 6 bases for V and 1 base for J; bases not matched to a gene: 11. Germline-derived CDR1 and CDR2 are SGHRS and YFSETQ. This CDR3 contains 16 residues. The CDR3 reads CASKISGSSTSYEQYF. CDR3 nucleotide sequence: TGCGCCAGCAAAATTAGCGGGAGTTCAACATCCTACGAGCAGTACTTC.

V and J are TRBV5-4 and TRBJ2-2; the match to TRBD1 covers 7 bases. This CDR3 comprises 16 residues. With V trimmed by 4 bases and J by 1 base, 7 bases remained unmatched. Germline loops: CDR1 SGHNT, CDR2 YYREEE (reference sequence). Here the CDR3 reads CASSVGQAVNTGELFF. The DNA for the CDR3 is TGTGCCAGCAGCGTCGGACAGGCTGTGAACACCGGGGAGCTGTTTTTT.

The V gene is TRBV7-2, the J gene TRBJ1-2; D is uncertain. V dropped 2 bases and J dropped 4 bases, with 8 bases sitting between them. This CDR3 has 13 residues. Germline assignment: CDR1 SGHTA and CDR2 FQGNSA. In DNA form, the CDR3 reads TGTGCCAGCAGCTTAAAGACTTTCTATGGCTACACCTTC. The encoded protein is CASSLKTFYGYTF. Together with reference TRBV7-2 and TRBJ1-2, the CDR3 gives the full variable domain: GAGVSQSPSNKVTEKGKDVELRCDPISGHTALYWYRQSLGQGLEFLIYFQGNSAPDKSGLPSDRFSAERTGGSVSTLTIQRTQQEDSAVYLCASSLKTFYGYTFGSGTRLTVV.

V usage is TRBV27 and J usage is TRBJ1-5; D call uncertain. Trimming cost V 5 bases and J 5 bases, with 7 bases left between them. The germline CDR1 and CDR2 sequences are MNHEY and SMNVEV (reference sequence). CDR3 size: 12 residues. The chain's CDR3 is CASSPTDQPQHF. CDR3 DNA sequence: TGTGCCAGCAGTCCTACCGATCAGCCCCAGCATTTT.

The chain has TRBV12-5 and TRBJ1-1; 8 bases line up with TRBD1. From germline, CDR1 is LGHNT and CDR2 FRNRAP. With V trimmed by 2 bases and J by 4 bases, 12 bases remained unmatched. The CDR3 has 17 amino acids. The CDR3 DNA reads as TGTGCTAGTGGTTTGACGACAGGGGCCGCGGAGGGCACTGAAGCTTTCTTT. Amino acids: CASGLTTGAAEGTEAFF.

With respect to this clone: The sample has other DNA sequences that encode this CDR3 too. The chain couples TRBV6-6 to TRBJ2-7; 8 positions match TRBD1. CDR3 length: 15 residues. V was clipped by 5 bases and J by 0 bases; unmatched bases: 6. Germline V gene lookup returns CDR1 MNHNY and CDR2 SVGAGI (reference sequence). The chain's CDR3 is CASSKGQGFSYEQYF. The CDR3 nucleotides are TGTGCCAGCAGTAAAGGACAGGGTTTCTCCTACGAGCAGTACTTC.

V and J are TRBV5-1 and TRBJ2-1; 7 bases map to TRBD2. Germline V lookup: CDR1 SGHRS, CDR2 YFSETQ. The J segment lost 8 bases and the V segment lost 2 bases, leaving 10 bases of the junction unmatched. The CDR3 covers 15 residues. The chain's CDR3 is CASSFSGGLVDEQFF. The CDR3 DNA reads as TGCGCCAGCAGCTTTTCCGGGGGGTTAGTCGATGAGCAGTTCTTC. Full variable domain (missing parts from reference TRBV5-1 and TRBJ2-1): KAGVTQTPRYLIKTRGQQVTLSCSPISGHRSVSWYQQTPGQGLQFLFEYFSETQRNKGNFPGRFSGRQFSNSRSEMNVSTLELGDSALYLCASSFSGGLVDEQFFGPGTRLTVL.

The CDR3: CASSLGGQANTEAFF. DNA of the CDR3: TGTGCCAGCTCACTCGGGGGACAGGCCAACACTGAAGCTTTCTTT. This chain joins TRBV18 and TRBJ1-1, with TRBD1 matching 8 bases. Germline V lookup: CDR1 KGHSH, CDR2 LQKENI. The CDR3 consists of 15 residues. V lost 4 bases and J lost 2; bases outside the gene matches: 6.

Only one count was recorded for this clone. The V and J genes are TRBV2 and TRBJ1-2; no clear D. V lost 9 bases, J lost 6 bases, and 17 bases lay in between. Germline V gives CDR1 SNHLY, CDR2 FYNNEI. CDR3 length: 13 residues. CDR3 in DNA: TGTGCCAGAGAGACTAACGGACCCAATGGCTACACCTTC. Translated: CARETNGPNGYTF.

This rearrangement joins TRBV4-1 to TRBJ1-5; TRBD1 agrees at 12 bases. This CDR3 has 18 amino acids. Per the germline V gene, CDR1 is MGHRA and CDR2 is YSYEKL. The V and J ends lost 7 bases and 2 bases, in that order; junction bases with no gene match: 12. The CDR3 here is CASTPPGQGAVGNQPQHF. CDR3 nucleotide sequence: TGCGCCAGCACCCCTCCGGGACAGGGGGCGGTCGGCAATCAGCCCCAGCATTTT.

The rearrangement joins TRBV23-1 to TRBJ1-1, with D perhaps matching TRBD1 (6 bases). TRBV23-1 is assigned to the ORF class and has an uncertain function. The germline V and J ends were trimmed by 3 bases and 1 base, with 15 bases remaining between them. The CDR3 runs 16 residues. Here the CDR3 reads CASSQRKGDPNTEAFF. The CDR3, as DNA: TGCGCCAGCAGTCAGAGAAAGGGGGACCCGAACACTGAAGCTTTCTTT.

Regarding this clone: Within the sample, other DNA sequences also encode this same CDR3. The V gene is TRBV7-3, the J gene TRBJ2-7; TRBD1 matches 7 bases. The CDR3 spans 14 residues. With 2 bases clipped from V and 1 base from J, the junction kept 2 bases outside the gene matches. Germline V gene sequence: CDR1 SGHTA, CDR2 FQGTGA. The DNA of the CDR3 is TGTGCCAGCAGCTTATCGGGACAGTCCTACGAGCAGTACTTC. Encoded protein: CASSLSGQSYEQYF.

The chain has TRBV6-5 and TRBJ2-1; 7 nucleotides agree with TRBD2. The CDR3 is 15 residues long. Germline lookup yields CDR1 MNHEY and CDR2 SVGAGI. J lost 4 bases, V lost 2 bases, and 5 bases had no gene match. The DNA for the CDR3 is TGTGCCAGCAGTTACCACAGCGGGGATTACAATGAGCAGTTCTTC. Translating gives CASSYHSGDYNEQFF.

J is TRBJ1-1 and V is TRBV18; D may be TRBD1 (5 bases). V was trimmed by 8 bases and J by 0 bases, leaving 10 bases between them. Germline CDR1 KGHSH, CDR2 LQKENI. The CDR3 length is 13 residues. CDR3 nucleotide sequence: TGTGCCAGCCTGGGGGGTCTGAACACTGAAGCTTTCTTT. Translation: CASLGGLNTEAFF.